Presented here are 20 T cell receptor beta chains from one specimen sequenced in a study of HIV-infected patients and healthy controls. Alpha and beta constant-region primers primed reverse transcription of around 500 ng RNA. Each of the alpha and beta chains got its own library through chain-specific third strand synthesis with indices. TCRdb passed the 5' RACE reads through MiXCR, listing each CDR3 protein once. This sample carries roughly 15,000 distinct CDR3 sequences, approximately 12% of them seen once, and the ten largest clones take roughly 40%. Roughly three months, about 14 weeks, into antiretroviral therapy, follow-up blood was collected. Whole blood was used without fractionation, so all unsorted peripheral T cells were included. Material: blood, obtained during antiretroviral therapy. The source is an adult with HIV infection. The donor label of this sample is uncertain.

This sequence joins TRBV29-1 and TRBJ2-6; D is ambiguous. From germline, CDR1 is SQVTM and CDR2 ANQGSEA. V was pared by 7 bases and J by 2 bases, with 9 bases between. The CDR3 sequence is 13 residues long. CDR3 loop: CSAWKPGANVLTF. The CDR3 nucleotides read TGCAGCGCCTGGAAGCCTGGGGCCAACGTCCTGACTTTC.

This clonotype was counted many times. The chain recombines TRBV5-1 with TRBJ2-3, with 7 bases lining up with TRBD2. The CDR3 loop spans 16 amino acids. With 4 bases clipped from V and 0 bases from J, the junction kept 8 bases outside the gene matches. Germline V gene sequence: CDR1 SGHRS, CDR2 YFSETQ. DNA for the CDR3: TGCGCCAGCAGCCCGGGGCTAGCGGCAAGCACAGATACGCAGTATTTT. Translation gives CASSPGLAASTDTQYF.

This clonotype was seen at least ten times. This chain joins TRBV6-2 or TRBV6-3 and TRBJ1-5, with unresolved D. Germline V gives CDR1 MNHEY, CDR2 SVGEGT. This CDR3 spans 15 amino acids. Trimming stripped 5 bases from V and 5 bases from J, with 16 bases between. The CDR3 spells CASSRHSGADQPQHF. The CDR3 nucleotides are TGTGCCAGCAGTCGACACAGCGGAGCGGATCAGCCCCAGCATTTT.

The chain couples TRBV6-5 to TRBJ1-4; possible D gene TRBD1, 6 bases. The CDR3 extends over 15 amino acids. Germline CDR1 reads MNHEY; CDR2 reads SVGAGI. V was trimmed by 6 bases and J by 5 bases, leaving 16 bases between them. DNA of the CDR3: TGTGCCAGCAGCCAACAGGGTGTGGGAAATGAAAAACTGTTTTTT. Translation: CASSQQGVGNEKLFF.

The gene calls are TRBV7-2 and TRBJ2-7; maybe TRBD1 (5 bases). V lost 1 base, J lost 12 bases, and 19 bases lay in between. Germline assignment: CDR1 SGHTA and CDR2 FQGNSA. CDR3 length: 14 amino acids. CDR3 region: CASSLETAAPNRYF. The CDR3 region has the DNA TGTGCCAGCAGCTTAGAGACAGCTGCCCCTAACCGGTACTTC.

This clonotype has ten or more counts. This rearrangement joins TRBV29-1 to TRBJ2-5; 13 bases agree with TRBD2. The CDR3 has 14 residues. The V gene's germline CDR1 is SQVTM and CDR2 ANQGSEA. After removal of 8 bases from V and 4 bases from J, the junction contained 7 bases not matched to a gene. The CDR3 DNA sequence: TGCAGCACAACTAGCGGGGGGGCCTTAGAGACCCAGTACTTC. Amino acids: CSTTSGGALETQYF.

The genes are TRBV12-3 or TRBV12-4 and TRBJ2-7; D possibly matches TRBD1 or TRBD2 (5 bases each). The CDR3 spans 14 residues. Trimming took 4 bases from V and 0 from J, leaving 10 bases between them. CDR3 sequence (DNA): TGTGCCAGCAGTTCGCCGGGGCTCTCCTACGAGCAGTACTTC. The encoded protein is CASSSPGLSYEQYF.

A word on this clonotype: This could be a read error, since a much larger clone is one nucleotide away. The chain has TRBV28 and TRBJ2-1; D is perhaps TRBD1 (7 bases). Germline V lookup: CDR1 MDHEN, CDR2 SYDVKM. CDR3 length equals 18 residues. Trimming cost V 5 bases and J 8 bases, with 28 bases left between them. The CDR3 DNA is TGTGCCAGCAGTATAGGAGGGACAGAAGCTTTAGCTGGTCATGAGCAGTTCTTC. Translating gives CASSIGGTEALAGHEQFF.

This clonotype was observed at least ten times. In nucleotides, the CDR3 is TGTGCCAGCAACGATGGGGGGTCGAACACTGAAGCTTTCTTT. Its protein product is CASNDGGSNTEAFF. The chain carries TRBV2 and TRBJ1-1, with D perhaps TRBD1 (5 bases). The CDR3 length is 14 residues. V lost 7 bases and J lost 1, with 13 bases in between. The germline gives CDR1 SNHLY, CDR2 FYNNEI.

This clonotype was seen only a few times. The CDR3 loop is CSVTGGGVGTEAFF. CDR3 sequence (DNA): TGCAGCGTGACAGGGGGCGGCGTCGGGACTGAAGCTTTCTTT. The rearrangement links TRBV29-1 to TRBJ1-1; 10 bases align to TRBD1. The CDR3 loop spans 14 amino acids. The germline gives CDR1 SQVTM, CDR2 ANQGSEA. Trimming took 6 bases from V and 5 from J; bases not matched to a gene: 9.

This clonotype has a count of ten or more. The V and J genes are TRBV6-6 and TRBJ2-5, with a tentative D call TRBD1 (6 bases). Looked up from germline, CDR1 is MNHNY and CDR2 is SVGAGI (reference sequence). The V and J ends lost 5 bases and 1 base respectively, with 11 bases between them. The CDR3 runs to 14 residues. The CDR3, as DNA: TGTGCCAGCAGTCAAGGACAGACCCAAGAGACCCAGTACTTC. This codes for CASSQGQTQETQYF.

This clonotype was seen ten or more times. This chain joins TRBV3-1 and TRBJ2-2, with 12 bases identical to TRBD2. Unmatched junction bases numbered 8, after V lost 4 bases and J lost 8 bases. CDR1 and CDR2 (germline): LGHDT, YNNKEL (reference sequence). This CDR3 has 16 residues. The CDR3 protein is CASSLRTSGAVGELFF. DNA of the CDR3: TGTGCCAGCAGCCTTCGGACTAGCGGGGCTGTAGGGGAGCTGTTTTTT.

This clonotype was counted ten times or more. The V call is TRBV3-1, the J call TRBJ2-1; D tentatively reads TRBD1 or TRBD2 (5 bases each). In germline, CDR1 is LGHDT, CDR2 YNNKEL (reference sequence). Trimming took off 5 bases at V and 4 bases at J, with 18 bases between the two ends. CDR3 length: 16 amino acids. CDR3 amino acids: CASSNLGAEGYNEQFF. The CDR3 bases are TGTGCCAGCAGCAATTTAGGGGCCGAGGGTTACAATGAGCAGTTCTTC.

The chain combines TRBV27 with TRBJ2-7; D remains ambiguous. V was shortened by 3 bases and J by 2 bases, with 11 bases between the two germline ends. This CDR3 spans 14 amino acids. The germline V gene encodes CDR1 MNHEY and CDR2 SMNVEV (reference sequence). The CDR3 DNA reads TGTGCCAGCAGTTTGGGCCCGGTCACCTACGAGCAGTACTTC. Translating it yields CASSLGPVTYEQYF.

In this sample, this clonotype turned up many times. The V gene is TRBV5-5, the J gene TRBJ2-5, with 9 bases aligning to TRBD1. The V and J ends lost 2 bases and 0 bases, in that order; junction bases with no gene match: 8. The CDR3 consists of 17 residues. Germline assignment: CDR1 SGHKS and CDR2 YYEKEE (reference sequence). This CDR3 reads CASSLDWTGDYQETQYF. The CDR3 nucleotides read TGTGCCAGCAGCTTAGACTGGACAGGGGACTACCAAGAGACCCAGTACTTC. Looking up the rest from reference TRBV5-5 and TRBJ2-5 gives the full variable domain: DAGVTQSPTHLIKTRGQQVTLRCSPISGHKSVSWYQQVLGQGPQFIFQYYEKEERGRGNFPDRFSARQFPNYSSELNVNALLLGDSALYLCASSLDWTGDYQETQYFGPGTRLLVL.

The rearrangement uses TRBV28 and TRBJ2-2; 11 bases match TRBD2. Looked up from germline, CDR1 is MDHEN and CDR2 is SYDVKM. Losses at the gene ends were 3 bases for V and 1 base for J; bases not matched to a gene: 4. There are 17 residues in the CDR3. The CDR3, as DNA: TGTGCCAGCAGTTTGGGGCTAGCGGGAGGGAACACCGGGGAGCTGTTTTTT. This gives the protein CASSLGLAGGNTGELFF.

This clonotype was recorded at least ten times. The J gene is TRBJ2-3, the V gene TRBV24-1, with 7 positions matching TRBD1. Germline trimming cut 1 base from V and 2 bases from J; bases unmatched to any gene: 8. Germline values: CDR1 KGHDR, CDR2 SFDVKD. The CDR3 length is 17 residues. CDR3 amino acids: CATSDLGADRDTDTQYF. The DNA for the CDR3 is TGTGCCACCAGTGATTTAGGTGCCGACAGGGACACAGATACGCAGTATTTT.

This clonotype was recorded many times. The rearrangement joins TRBV12-3 or TRBV12-4 to TRBJ2-6, with 7 bases aligning to TRBD1. With V trimmed by 1 base and J by 2 bases, 2 bases remained unmatched. The CDR3 length is 16 residues. The chain's CDR3 is CASSLGQGTGANVLTF. In DNA, the CDR3 is TGTGCCAGCAGTTTAGGACAGGGAACTGGGGCCAACGTCCTGACTTTC.

At least ten counts were recorded for this clonotype. This sequence joins TRBV20-1 and TRBJ2-1; perhaps TRBD2 as D (6 bases). The length of the CDR3 is 15 residues. Germline lookup yields CDR1 DFQATT and CDR2 SNEGSKA (reference sequence). The CDR3 nucleotides are TGCTCCCTAGATGGGACTGGGAGCTCCTACAATGAGCAGTTCTTC. It translates to CSLDGTGSSYNEQFF.

This clonotype was counted ten times or more. This chain joins TRBV7-8 and TRBJ1-5; weak D call: TRBD1 (6 bases). V was trimmed by 5 bases and J by 1 base, leaving 24 bases between them. The germline V gene encodes CDR1 SGHVS and CDR2 FQNEAQ. CDR3 length: 19 amino acids. The CDR3 spells CASSARGSRGGMSNQPQHF. The DNA of the CDR3 is TGTGCCAGCAGCGCAAGAGGCTCCAGGGGAGGCATGAGCAATCAGCCCCAGCATTTT.